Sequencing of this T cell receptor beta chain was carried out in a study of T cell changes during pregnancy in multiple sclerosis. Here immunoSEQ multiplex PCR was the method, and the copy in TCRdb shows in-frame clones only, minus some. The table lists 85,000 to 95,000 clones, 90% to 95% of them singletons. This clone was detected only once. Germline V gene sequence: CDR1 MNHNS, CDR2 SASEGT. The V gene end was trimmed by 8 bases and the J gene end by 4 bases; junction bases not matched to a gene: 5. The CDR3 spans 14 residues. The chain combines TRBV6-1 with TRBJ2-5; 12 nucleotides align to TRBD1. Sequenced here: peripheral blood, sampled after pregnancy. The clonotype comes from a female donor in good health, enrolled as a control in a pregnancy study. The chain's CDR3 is CASGGTGGGETQYF. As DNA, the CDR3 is TGTGCCAGCGGGGGGACAGGGGGCGGAGAGACCCAGTACTTC.